This T cell receptor (beta chain) was identified during a study of shared clonotypes between healthy human individuals (dated by TCRdb to the early 2020s). Regarding the research as a whole: A few men and a couple of women, aged 18 to 49 years, made up the cohort. Per donor, three plates each were used for CD4 naive and CD4 memory, two for CD8 naive, and one for CD8 memory. Between about 0.9 and 10 billion PBMCs per donor were obtained by leukapheresis. To estimate repertoire size and how much clonotype sharing occurs between individuals, the study deeply sequenced the blood TCR repertoires of several healthy adults. Different laboratories and diverse techniques were used to prepare libraries and sequence TCR repertoires, to increase sequencing depth and limit assay-specific biases.

Counted from cysteine to phenylalanine, this CDR3 has 15 amino acids. Kept here is only the CDR3 DNA, which spans 45 bases and is read in frame from base 1. V sheds 1 base and J sheds 4 bases, leaving 10 bases between their ends. Reading the germline V gene gives CDR1 LGHNA and CDR2 YNFKEQ. TCR CDR3 regions were amplified from genomic DNA by multiplex PCR using the deep immunoSEQ assay. Extracted genomic DNA from each cell subset was distributed evenly across all wells of several immunoSEQ 96-well plates, and each plate was treated as a replicate. Each replicate PCR for sorted subsets received approximately 200 ng genomic DNA, equal to tens of thousands of T cell genomes. The purified libraries were quantified using a Qubit 3.0 fluorometer, sized with a Bioanalyzer 2100, and then quantified again using the KAPA Library Quantification kit. A separate single-read 150-cycle Illumina NextSeq 550 flow cell was used to sequence each immunoSEQ 96-well plate. Under the source paper's analysis protocol: The immunoSEQ output contained only junctional sequences without quality scores, so filtering could not match that applied to full-length reads. To assign V/J genes and CDR3, sequences were annotated against IMGT germline references using PyIR, a Python wrapper for IgBLAST v1.9. Reads with weak V/J assignments (E-value above 1e-6), missing CDR3, stop codons, out-of-frame junctions, or ambiguous translated residues were removed. V3J clonotypes were defined as sequences sharing an identical inferred V gene, J gene, and CDR3 amino acid sequence. The percentage overlap between two repertoires was calculated by dividing the number of shared unique clonotypes by the size of the smaller repertoire. Repertoire richness was assessed with RTK rarefaction, the Chao1 estimator, and Recon v2.1 estimates of unobserved clonotypes. For all TCRbeta clonotypes obtained by the gDNA method from a handful of donors, generation probabilities were computed with OLGA. This immuneACCESS table, as held by TCRdb, lists in-frame sequences with V and J called but not all clones. Of the missing ones, under half trace to an unresolved V gene in checked studies; the others have no known cause. The D gene and trimming were derived from the DNA, and the V and J assignments and clone size from that table. The table for this sample lists a few hundred thousand clones; about 96% of them were counted only once. The biggest ten clones account for 0.055% to 0.07% of the sample.

What the authors observed across the whole study: About 5% of naive CD4, roughly 3.5% of naive CD8, about 2.1% of memory CD4, and around 0.4% of memory CD8 clonotypes were shared across a few donors. Because the study included only a small number of donors, the genetic and exposure-history diversity represented was limited. Sampling was restricted to blood, and TCR repertoires in tissue are likely to differ from TCR repertoires in blood. Naive subsets generally had larger estimated clonotype richness than memory subsets. Rarefaction of sorted-subset datasets indicated incomplete sequencing despite the large sequencing depth. Higher generation probabilities were observed for clonotypes shared by all four sorted-subset donors than for non-shared clonotypes. Pairwise subsampling indicated that sequencing depth was expected to affect the degree of clonotype sharing among donors.

Worth noting for this clone: No antigen is known for it. No base quality values were provided; no much bigger clone lies one nucleotide off.

Donors were healthy HIV-negative adults with no recently reported acute infections or vaccinations. Every donor was a Caucasian adult residing in Nashville, Tennessee, USA. CD4+ T cells were enriched through magnetic negative selection, after which naive cells were positively selected on CD45RA and the remaining negative fraction served as the memory subset. Blood was obtained by leukapheresis, after which PBMCs were separated by Ficoll-Histopaque density gradient centrifugation and cryopreserved in liquid nitrogen vapor phase. Analytical flow cytometry was used to check the purity and quantity of each magnetically sorted T cell population. Genomic DNA was isolated from every sorted fraction and measured by UV absorbance on a Nanodrop 2000c.

The receptor was isolated from a woman aged 25-40 years in good health. This chain joins TRBV4-2 to TRBJ1-4; TRBD1 is a weak D gene call, 6 bases matching. Sequencing was carried out using naive CD4+ T cells sorted from blood. The cell subset or site label on this specimen signifies: CD45RA+ positively selected. CDR3 reads: CASSQVGGYNEKLFF. The nucleotides read TGTGCCAGCAGCCAAGTAGGGGGGTATAATGAAAAACTGTTTTTT.